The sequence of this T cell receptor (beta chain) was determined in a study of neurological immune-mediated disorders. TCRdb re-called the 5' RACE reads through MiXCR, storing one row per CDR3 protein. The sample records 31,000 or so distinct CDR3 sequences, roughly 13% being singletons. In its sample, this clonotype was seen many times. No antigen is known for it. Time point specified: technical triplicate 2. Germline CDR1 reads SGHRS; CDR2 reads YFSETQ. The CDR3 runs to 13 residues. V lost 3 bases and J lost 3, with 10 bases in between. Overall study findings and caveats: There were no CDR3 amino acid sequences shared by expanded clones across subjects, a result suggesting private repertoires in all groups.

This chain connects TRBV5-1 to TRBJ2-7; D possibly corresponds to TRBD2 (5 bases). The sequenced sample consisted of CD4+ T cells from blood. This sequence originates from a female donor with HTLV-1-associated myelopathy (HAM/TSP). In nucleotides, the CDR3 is TGCGCCAGCAGCTACGGGGAAAACTACGAGCAGTACTTC. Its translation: CASSYGENYEQYF. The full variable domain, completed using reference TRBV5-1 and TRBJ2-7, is KAGVTQTPRYLIKTRGQQVTLSCSPISGHRSVSWYQQTPGQGLQFLFEYFSETQRNKGNFPGRFSGRQFSNSRSEMNVSTLELGDSALYLCASSYGENYEQYFGPGTRLTVT.